The 18 T cell receptor beta chains listed next were all sequenced from one sample in a study of blood T cell repertoires in COVID-19 (dated by TCRdb to the early 2020s). Library preparation employed the immunoSEQ multiplex PCR assay. What TCRdb holds here is the immuneACCESS table cut down to in-frame rearrangements. Part of the clones is not present; checked against another copy, under half of the missing clones reflect an unresolved V gene, and the others are unexplained. This sample has fewer than 500,000 clones in its table, and around 87% of those were observed once. The ten most abundant clones make up 0.95% to 1% of the sample. What was sequenced was PBMCs or T cells enriched from blood (not recorded which). The receptors come from a woman aged 25 to 39 with acute COVID-19.

The rearrangement links TRBV19 to TRBJ2-3; TRBD2 matches at 10 bases. This CDR3 is built from 14 residues. V shed 6 bases, J shed 6 bases, and the junction held 6 bases outside the gene matches. The germline gives CDR1 LNHDA, CDR2 SQIVND (reference sequence). The CDR3, as DNA: TGTGCCAGTAGGGAGCGGGGGGGCCCGGATACGCAGTATTTT. Translating it yields CASRERGGPDTQYF.

The genes are TRBV7-9 and TRBJ2-1; no clear D. The CDR3 consists of 15 residues. Trimming pared 5 bases from V and 0 bases from J, leaving 11 bases between. CDR1 and CDR2 from the germline V gene are SEHNR and FQNEAQ (reference sequence). The CDR3 DNA sequence: TGTGCCAGCAGCGCACGAGGCTTCTCCTACAATGAGCAGTTCTTC. This translates into CASSARGFSYNEQFF.

This clone has only a few counts. The chain recombines TRBV7-2 with TRBJ2-7, with TRBD1 matching over 7 bases. CDR1 is SGHTA, CDR2 FQGNSA, per germline. CDR3 length equals 14 residues. After removal of 2 bases from V and 5 bases from J, the junction contained 6 bases not matched to a gene. In DNA, the CDR3 is TGTGCCAGCAGCTTATTGGGACAGTCCGACGAGCAGTACTTC. It translates to CASSLLGQSDEQYF.

The chain links TRBV19 to TRBJ2-5, with 8 positions matching TRBD2. Germline CDR1 LNHDA, CDR2 SQIVND (reference sequence). V lost 7 bases to trimming and J lost 3 bases; unmatched junction nucleotides: 4. The CDR3 is made up of 13 amino acids. The chain's CDR3 is CASTPRGEETQYF. Written as DNA, the CDR3 is TGTGCCAGTACTCCGCGGGGGGAAGAGACCCAGTACTTC.

This chain connects TRBV4-1 to TRBJ2-1, with TRBD2 as a possible D gene (7 bases). V was cut by 3 bases and J by 1 base, with 10 bases left in between. The V gene's germline CDR1 is MGHRA and CDR2 YSYEKL. The CDR3 is 15 residues long. The CDR3 DNA reads TGCGCCAGCAGCCACCGGGGGGCTTCCTACAATGAGCAGTTCTTC. This translates into CASSHRGASYNEQFF.

This clone was seen just once. The chain recombines TRBV9 with TRBJ2-2; 12 positions agree with TRBD2. Looked up from germline, CDR1 is SGDLS and CDR2 is YYNGEE. Trimming cost V 3 bases and J 5 bases; bases outside gene matches: 8. The CDR3 is 17 residues long. The CDR3 sequence: CASSGLAGGPGTGELFF. CDR3 bases: TGTGCCAGCAGCGGCCTAGCGGGGGGGCCGGGGACCGGGGAGCTGTTTTTT.

This clone was recorded once. The chain links TRBV28 to TRBJ2-2, with D uncertain. Germline V gene lookup returns CDR1 MDHEN and CDR2 SYDVKM. CDR3 length: 17 residues. Trimming left V 6 bases short and J 0 bases short, with 17 bases between. The CDR3 spells CASSLGLEFANTGELFF. Here the CDR3 DNA reads TGTGCCAGCAGCTTAGGTCTGGAGTTCGCGAACACCGGGGAGCTGTTTTTT.

The V and J genes are TRBV11-2 and TRBJ1-3, with unresolved D. This CDR3 is 19 amino acids long. The germline gives CDR1 SGHAT, CDR2 FQNNGV. V shed 0 bases and J shed 0 bases, with 18 bases lying between them. The CDR3 protein is CASSLDSLTRFNSGNTIYF. The CDR3 DNA sequence: TGTGCCAGCAGCTTAGATAGCCTCACCCGGTTCAACTCTGGAAACACCATATATTTT.

V is TRBV24-1 and J is TRBJ1-3; TRBD1 matches 7 bases. J lost 5 bases, V lost 8 bases, and 5 bases had no gene match. CDR1 is KGHDR and CDR2 is SFDVKD in the germline V gene. The CDR3 covers 13 residues. CDR3 sequence (DNA): TGTGCCACCACCGGGACAGCCAGAAACACCATATATTTT. Translated, it gives CATTGTARNTIYF.

The chain has TRBV27 and TRBJ1-4; D may be TRBD1 (6 bases). The V and J ends lost 5 bases and 8 bases respectively, with 18 bases between them. The CDR3 contains 15 residues. CDR1 MNHEY and CDR2 SMNVEV come from the germline V gene (reference sequence). DNA for the CDR3: TGTGCCAGCAGTACGGGACACCCAAAGATCGAAAAACTGTTTTTT. Protein sequence: CASSTGHPKIEKLFF.

The chain carries TRBV27 and TRBJ1-5; TRBD1 might be the D (5 bases). CDR1 MNHEY and CDR2 SMNVEV come from the germline V gene (reference sequence). The V end was cut by 2 bases, the J end by 0 bases, with 11 bases between. There are 16 residues in the CDR3. The CDR3 here is CASSLRGGHSNQPQHF. The CDR3 DNA sequence: TGTGCCAGCAGTTTACGGGGGGGTCATAGCAATCAGCCCCAGCATTTT.

This clone was counted a few times. The V gene is TRBV27, the J gene TRBJ1-1; D might be TRBD1 (5 bases). V shed 3 bases and J shed 2 bases, with 13 bases lying between them. This CDR3 spans 15 amino acids. Germline CDR1 MNHEY, CDR2 SMNVEV (reference sequence). The CDR3 protein is CASSFLPGQNTEAFF. The CDR3 DNA is TGTGCCAGCAGTTTTCTTCCTGGACAAAACACTGAAGCTTTCTTT.

The V and J genes are TRBV19 and TRBJ2-5; 7 bases align to TRBD1. The length of the CDR3 is 14 residues. The V and J ends lost 5 bases and 5 bases, in that order; junction bases with no gene match: 8. Germline V lookup: CDR1 LNHDA, CDR2 SQIVND (reference sequence). CDR3 nucleotides: TGTGCCAGTAGTTCAGGACAGGTTGGGGAGACCCAGTACTTC. This encodes CASSSGQVGETQYF. Variable domain in full (rest from reference TRBV19 and TRBJ2-5): DGGITQSPKYLFRKEGQNVTLSCEQNLNHDAMYWYRQDPGQGLRLIYYSQIVNDFQKGDIAEGYSVSREKKESFPLTVTSAQKNPTAFYLCASSSGQVGETQYFGPGTRLLVL.

The CDR3 protein is CAAKPGGTETQYF. The CDR3 nucleotides read TGTGCCGCAAAACCGGGGGGGACAGAGACCCAGTACTTC. The J gene is TRBJ2-5, the V gene TRBV6-6; 8 positions match TRBD2. The germline CDR1 and CDR2 sequences are MNHNY and SVGAGI (reference sequence). With 11 bases clipped from V and 4 bases from J, the junction kept 9 bases outside the gene matches. CDR3 length: 13 amino acids.

The rearrangement links TRBV19 to TRBJ1-6, with 10 bases fitting TRBD1. The junction had 11 bases not matched to a gene; V was cut back by 9 bases and J by 6 bases. CDR3 length equals 16 residues. Germline assignment: CDR1 LNHDA and CDR2 SQIVND (reference sequence). CDR3 amino acids: CASLNSGTGVNSPLHF. CDR3 DNA: TGTGCCAGCCTAAACTCCGGGACAGGGGTTAATTCACCCCTCCACTTT.

V and J are TRBV9 and TRBJ2-2, with D possibly TRBD1 on 5 matching bases. Germline-derived CDR1 and CDR2 are SGDLS and YYNGEE. This CDR3 region has 15 residues. The germline V and J ends were trimmed by 3 bases and 0 bases, with 9 bases remaining between them. The CDR3 protein is CASSAQGANTGELFF. The CDR3 DNA reads TGTGCCAGCAGCGCCCAGGGTGCGAACACCGGGGAGCTGTTTTTT.

V is TRBV14 and J is TRBJ1-6, with D perhaps TRBD1 (5 bases). Germline CDR1 and CDR2: SGHDN and FVKESK. Trimming cost V 5 bases and J 1 base, with 18 bases left between them. The CDR3 has 18 residues. The CDR3 bases are TGTGCCAGCAGCTCCCGAGACCAGGGCTGGTCCTATAATTCACCCCTCCACTTT. It translates to CASSSRDQGWSYNSPLHF.

The chain links TRBV6-5 to TRBJ1-2; 8 bases map to TRBD1. Germline V gene sequence: CDR1 MNHEY, CDR2 SVGAGI. V shed 8 bases, J shed 4 bases, and the junction held 6 bases outside the gene matches. This CDR3 is built from 13 residues. The CDR3 DNA reads TGTGCCAGCCGTACAGGGGGGGCCTATGGCTACACCTTC. Translated: CASRTGGAYGYTF.